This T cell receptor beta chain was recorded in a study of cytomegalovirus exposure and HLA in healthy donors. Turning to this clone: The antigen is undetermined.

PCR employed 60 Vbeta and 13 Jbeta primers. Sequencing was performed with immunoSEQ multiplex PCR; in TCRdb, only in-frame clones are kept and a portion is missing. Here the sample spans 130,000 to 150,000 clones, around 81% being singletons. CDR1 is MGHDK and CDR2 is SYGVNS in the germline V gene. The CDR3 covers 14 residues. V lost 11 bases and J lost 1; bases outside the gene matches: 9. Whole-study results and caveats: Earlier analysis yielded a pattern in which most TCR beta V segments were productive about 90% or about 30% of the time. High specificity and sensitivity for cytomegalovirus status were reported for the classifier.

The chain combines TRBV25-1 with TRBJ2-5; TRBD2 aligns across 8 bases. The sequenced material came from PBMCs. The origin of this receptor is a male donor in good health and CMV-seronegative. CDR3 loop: CASSPGGPQETQYF. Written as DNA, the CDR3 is TGTGCCTCCAGCCCGGGGGGGCCCCAAGAGACCCAGTACTTC.